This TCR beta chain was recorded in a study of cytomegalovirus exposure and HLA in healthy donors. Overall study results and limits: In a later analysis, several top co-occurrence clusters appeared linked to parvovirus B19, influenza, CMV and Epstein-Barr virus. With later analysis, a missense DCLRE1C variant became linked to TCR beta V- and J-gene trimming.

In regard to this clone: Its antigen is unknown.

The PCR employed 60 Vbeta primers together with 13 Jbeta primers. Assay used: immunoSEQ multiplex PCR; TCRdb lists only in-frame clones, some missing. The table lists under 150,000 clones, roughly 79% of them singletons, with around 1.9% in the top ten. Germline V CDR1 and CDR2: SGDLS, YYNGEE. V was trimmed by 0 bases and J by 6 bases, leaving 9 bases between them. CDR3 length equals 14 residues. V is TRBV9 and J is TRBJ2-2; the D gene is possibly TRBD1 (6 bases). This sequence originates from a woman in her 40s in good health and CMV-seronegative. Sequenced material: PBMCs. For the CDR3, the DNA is TGTGCCAGCAGCGTAGCTTCAGGGGCCGGGGAGCTGTTTTTT. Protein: CASSVASGAGELFF. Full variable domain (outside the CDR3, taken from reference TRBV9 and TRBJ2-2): DSGVTQTPKHLITATGQRVTLRCSPRSGDLSVYWYQQSLDQGLQFLIQYYNGEERAKGNILERFSAQQFPDLHSELNLSSLELGDSALYFCASSVASGAGELFFGEGSRLTVL.